One and the same sample provided the 13 T cell receptor beta chains below, sequenced in a study of blood T cells in healthy people across ages. The second PCR ran roughly 7 to 11 cycles with a sample-barcoded 5' primer and J-beta primers. TCRdb fed the 5' RACE reads into MiXCR, producing one record per CDR3 protein. The repertoire includes 1.5 million to 2 million distinct CDR3 sequences, about 32% of them detected once, and approximately 10% sits in the top ten. What was sequenced was blood. The receptor set was obtained from a woman in her 30s in good health.

This clonotype was seen a few times. The V call is TRBV10-3, the J call TRBJ2-1; D gene unclear. The CDR3 is 17 residues long. Trimming took off 2 bases at V and 0 bases at J, with 14 bases between the two ends. The germline gives CDR1 ENHRY, CDR2 SYGVKD. CDR3 loop: CAISEALQGSSYNEQFF. The CDR3, as DNA: TGTGCCATCAGTGAGGCTCTCCAAGGAAGCTCCTACAATGAGCAGTTCTTC.

This chain connects TRBV20-1 to TRBJ2-5, with 7 bases lining up with TRBD2. In germline, CDR1 is DFQATT, CDR2 SNEGSKA (reference sequence). The CDR3 is 15 amino acids. V trimming: 7 bases; J trimming: 1 base; junction bases outside the gene matches: 12. DNA for the CDR3: TGCAGTGTTGGGACCAGGGAGGGCCCCCAAGAGACCCAGTACTTC. It encodes CSVGTREGPQETQYF.

Comments on this clonotype: Given a much more abundant clone one base away, this may be a read error. The rearrangement links TRBV20-1 to TRBJ2-6; 8 bases align to TRBD2. The germline gives CDR1 DFQATT, CDR2 SNEGSKA (reference sequence). The CDR3 is made up of 19 amino acids. CDR3 protein: CSARDPGGAPDSGASVLTF. For the CDR3, the DNA is TGCAGTGCTAGAGACCCCGGGGGGGCCCCCGACTCTGGGGCCAGCGTCCTGACTTTC.

This clonotype was observed a handful of times. This rearrangement joins TRBV5-1 to TRBJ1-2; 8 bases match TRBD1. V shed 4 bases and J 6 bases; nucleotides not matched to a gene: 11. CDR3 length: 15 amino acids. Germline V gene sequence: CDR1 SGHRS, CDR2 YFSETQ. CDR3 coding DNA: TGCGCCAGCAGCATCACCGGGACAGGACTGAATGGCTACACCTTC. Protein product: CASSITGTGLNGYTF.

This chain links TRBV12-5 with TRBJ2-5; the D gene is possibly TRBD1 (6 bases). V gave up 7 bases and J gave up 4 bases, with 19 bases separating them. This CDR3 region has 15 residues. CDR1 and CDR2 from the germline V gene are LGHNT and FRNRAP. This chain's CDR3 is CASASTGLGRETQYF. The CDR3 DNA sequence: TGTGCTAGTGCCTCTACAGGGTTAGGTCGAGAGACCCAGTACTTC.

This clonotype was detected only a few times. This chain links TRBV5-1 with TRBJ2-1; TRBD2 agrees at 10 bases. The CDR3 is 17 residues long. The germline gives CDR1 SGHRS, CDR2 YFSETQ. After removal of 2 bases from V and 0 bases from J, the junction contained 5 bases not matched to a gene. CDR3 amino acids: CASSLGLAVNSYNEQFF. As DNA, the CDR3 is TGCGCCAGCAGCTTAGGACTAGCGGTGAACTCCTACAATGAGCAGTTCTTC.

This clonotype was detected only a few times. The gene calls are TRBV27 and TRBJ2-7; D may be TRBD1 (6 bases). The CDR3 totals 15 residues. Germline assignment: CDR1 MNHEY and CDR2 SMNVEV (reference sequence). V lost 5 bases and J 5 bases, leaving 19 bases between the germline ends. Here the CDR3 reads CASSPTTQGMDEQYF. CDR3 DNA: TGTGCCAGCAGTCCAACGACACAGGGAATGGACGAGCAGTACTTC.

About this clonotype itself: Possible read error: a much larger clone is one base away. This rearrangement joins TRBV29-1 to TRBJ2-5; D unresolved. The CDR3 runs 13 residues. Germline CDR1 SQVTM, CDR2 ANQGSEA. Trimming left V 5 bases short and J 11 bases short, with 21 bases between. The CDR3 bases are TGCAGCGTTACGTCGGCCTTACACAATGAGCAGTACTTC. The encoded protein is CSVTSALHNEQYF.

This chain uses TRBV27 with TRBJ1-4; D unclear. The germline V gene encodes CDR1 MNHEY and CDR2 SMNVEV (reference sequence). This CDR3 is 16 amino acids long. V was shortened by 6 bases and J by 8 bases, with 22 bases between the two germline ends. CDR3 protein: CASSPYSTPDSEKLFF. The CDR3 DNA is TGTGCCAGCAGCCCCTACAGTACCCCGGATTCGGAAAAACTGTTTTTT. Supplemented by reference TRBV27 and TRBJ1-4, the full variable domain reads EAQVTQNPRYLITVTGKKLTVTCSQNMNHEYMSWYRQDPGLGLRQIYYSMNVEVTDKGDVPEGYKVSRKEKRNFPLILESPSPNQTSLYFCASSPYSTPDSEKLFFGSGTQLSVL.

Points on this clonotype: This may be a read error, as it is one base from a much larger clone. V is TRBV29-1 and J is TRBJ2-7; the D is unclear. V was clipped by 7 bases and J by 2 bases, with 9 bases between them. The CDR3 length is 11 residues. CDR1 and CDR2 (germline): SQVTM, ANQGSEA. The CDR3 here is CSAVIAYEQYF. The CDR3 DNA follows: TGCAGCGCTGTGATCGCCTACGAGCAGTACTTC.

Many counts were recorded for this clonotype. The genes are TRBV7-8 and TRBJ2-1; no firm D call. The germline V and J ends were trimmed by 4 bases and 9 bases, with 10 bases remaining between them. This CDR3 comprises 12 residues. Germline V gene sequence: CDR1 SGHVS, CDR2 FQNEAQ. Here the CDR3 DNA reads TGTGCCAGCAGCTCAGCAGTCCGTGAGCAGTTCTTC. Residues: CASSSAVREQFF. Drawing the rest from reference TRBV7-8 and TRBJ2-1, the complete variable domain is GAGVSQSPRYKVAKRGQDVALRCDPISGHVSLFWYQQALGQGPEFLTYFQNEAQLDKSGLPSDRFFAERPEGSVSTLKIQRTQQEDSAVYLCASSSAVREQFFGPGTRLTVL.

This chain connects TRBV27 to TRBJ2-3, with D possibly being TRBD1 (6 bases). Germline V gives CDR1 MNHEY, CDR2 SMNVEV (reference sequence). The CDR3 covers 13 residues. Between the trimmed V and J ends, which lost 4 bases and 9 bases, there was a span of 14 bases. In DNA, the CDR3 is TGTGCCAGCAGTTACGCCTCACAGGGCACGCAGTATTTT. It is translated as CASSYASQGTQYF.

With respect to this clonotype: A much larger clone sits a single nucleotide away, making a read error possible. The chain combines TRBV10-3 with TRBJ2-7; D is uncertain. Per the germline V gene, CDR1 is ENHRY and CDR2 is SYGVKD. The CDR3 is 11 amino acids. CDR3 amino acids: CATSEYGEQYF. The DNA for the CDR3 is TGTGCCACCAGTGAGTACGGCGAGCAGTACTTC.